This T cell receptor beta chain was identified in a study of Siglec-9 on CD8 T cells in melanoma (dated 2019 in TCRdb). At the level of the whole study: Siglec-9 expression on CD8+ T cells and the role of Siglec-9 in regulating T cells in the melanoma tumor microenvironment were investigated in the study. Beyond this particular receptor, the publication reports: According to the report, an effector memory CD8+ T-cell subset that seemed to build up inside melanoma tumors was both marked and regulated by Siglec-9.

Sequences SNHLY (CDR1) and FYNNEI (CDR2) are obtained from the germline V gene. Trimming removed 1 base from V and 2 bases from J; the gene matches leave 3 bases unexplained. Its CDR3 holds 16 amino acids, cysteine through phenylalanine. The only DNA kept is the CDR3, 48 bases in frame from the first base. Comment on this clone: Its binding antigen is unknown. Per-nucleotide qualities are absent, and no much larger clonotype sits a single base away.

The library was prepared using the immunoSEQ multiplex PCR assay. TCRdb carries this immuneACCESS record with in-frame sequences only. Its versions omit some clonotypes, under half of them owing to an unresolved V gene in the studies checked, with the rest unexplained. The sample yields 36,000 or so clones; around 82% were counted once. In total, the top ten clones hold about 1.8% of the sample. The chain employs TRBV2 and TRBJ2-3, and TRBD2 aligns with 10 junction nucleotides. The sample taken for sequencing was Siglec-9- CD8+ T cells sorted from blood. The sample's cell subset or site label, in plain terms: CD8 T cells lacking Siglec-9. The receptor's source is a human donor in good health. The base sequence is TGTGCCAGCAGTGAAGTGAGCGGGGGGGCCACAGATACGCAGTATTTT. Its amino acids are CASSEVSGGATDTQYF.